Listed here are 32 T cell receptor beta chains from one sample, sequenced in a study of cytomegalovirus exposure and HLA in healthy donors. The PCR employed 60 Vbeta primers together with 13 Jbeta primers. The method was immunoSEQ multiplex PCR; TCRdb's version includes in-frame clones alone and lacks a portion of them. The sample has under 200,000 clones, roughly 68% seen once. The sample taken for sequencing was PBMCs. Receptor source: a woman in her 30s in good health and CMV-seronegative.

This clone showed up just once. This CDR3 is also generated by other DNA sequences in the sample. The CDR3, as DNA: TGTGCCAGCAGCCTTGGGACAGGCGGTGAAAAACTGTTTTTT. This encodes CASSLGTGGEKLFF. The chain links TRBV7-9 to TRBJ1-4; 8 nucleotides align to TRBD1. V dropped 5 bases and J dropped 7; count of bases not matched to a gene: 6. Germline V CDR1 and CDR2: SEHNR, FQNEAQ (reference sequence). There are 14 residues in the CDR3.

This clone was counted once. CDR3 sequence: CASRSSAGTGNSEQYF. CDR3 nucleotides: TGTGCCAGCCGAAGCTCGGCCGGGACAGGGAACTCCGAGCAGTACTTC. The rearrangement joins TRBV5-4 to TRBJ2-7; 9 nucleotides align to TRBD1. Germline V gene sequence: CDR1 SGHNT, CDR2 YYREEE (reference sequence). V gave up 7 bases and J gave up 6 bases; unmatched junction bases: 17. The CDR3 is 16 residues long.

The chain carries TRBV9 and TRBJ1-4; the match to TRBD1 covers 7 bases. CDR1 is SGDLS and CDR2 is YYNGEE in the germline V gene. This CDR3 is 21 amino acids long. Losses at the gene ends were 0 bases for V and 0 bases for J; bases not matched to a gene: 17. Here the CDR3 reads CASSVGSLSGTARATNEKLFF. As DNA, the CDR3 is TGTGCCAGCAGCGTAGGTTCCCTAAGTGGGACAGCCAGAGCAACTAATGAAAAACTGTTTTTT.

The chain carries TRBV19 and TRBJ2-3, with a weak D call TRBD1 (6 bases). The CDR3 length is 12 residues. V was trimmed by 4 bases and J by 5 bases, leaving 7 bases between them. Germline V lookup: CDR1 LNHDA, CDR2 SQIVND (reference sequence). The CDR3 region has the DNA TGTGCCAGTAGTAAAGGGGGAGATACGCAGTATTTT. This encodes CASSKGGDTQYF.

The DNA of the CDR3 is TGTGCCAGTAGTATAGATCGGGGGGGGATCCAAGAGACCCAGTACTTC. This sequence encodes CASSIDRGGIQETQYF. The gene calls are TRBV19 and TRBJ2-5; 8 bases agree with TRBD2. The V gene's germline CDR1 is LNHDA and CDR2 SQIVND (reference sequence). Germline trimming cut 0 bases from V and 1 base from J; bases unmatched to any gene: 4. CDR3 length: 16 residues.

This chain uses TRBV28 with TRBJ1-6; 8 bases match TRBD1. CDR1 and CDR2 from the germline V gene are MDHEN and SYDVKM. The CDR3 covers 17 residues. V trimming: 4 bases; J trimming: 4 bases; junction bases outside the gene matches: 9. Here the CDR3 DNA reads TGTGCCAGCAGTTCGCCCCGGACAGGGATTTATAATTCACCCCTCCACTTT. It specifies CASSSPRTGIYNSPLHF.

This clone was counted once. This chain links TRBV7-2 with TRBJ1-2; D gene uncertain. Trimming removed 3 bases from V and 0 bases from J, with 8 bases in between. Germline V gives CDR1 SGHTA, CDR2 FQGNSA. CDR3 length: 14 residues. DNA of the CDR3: TGTGCCAGCAGCTTTAATCGGGCTAACTATGGCTACACCTTC. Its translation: CASSFNRANYGYTF.

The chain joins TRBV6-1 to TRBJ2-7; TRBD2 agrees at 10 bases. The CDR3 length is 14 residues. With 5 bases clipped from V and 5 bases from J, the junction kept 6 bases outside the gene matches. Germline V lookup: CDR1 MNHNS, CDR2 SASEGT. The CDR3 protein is CASSSSGRGNEQYF. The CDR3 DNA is TGTGCCAGCAGTTCTAGCGGGAGAGGAAACGAGCAGTACTTC.

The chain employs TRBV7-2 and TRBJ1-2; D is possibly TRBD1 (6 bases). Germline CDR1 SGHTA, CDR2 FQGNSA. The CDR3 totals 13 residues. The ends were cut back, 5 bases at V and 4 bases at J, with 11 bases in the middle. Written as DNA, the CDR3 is TGTGCCAGCAGCAACTACAGGGCCTATGGCTACACCTTC. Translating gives CASSNYRAYGYTF.

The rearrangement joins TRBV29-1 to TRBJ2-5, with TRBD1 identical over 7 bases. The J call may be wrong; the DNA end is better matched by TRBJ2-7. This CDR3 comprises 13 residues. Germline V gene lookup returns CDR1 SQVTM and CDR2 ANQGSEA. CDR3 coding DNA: TGCAGCGCGGCACACAGGGGTCCCCACGAGCAGTACTTC. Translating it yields CSAAHRGPHEQYF.

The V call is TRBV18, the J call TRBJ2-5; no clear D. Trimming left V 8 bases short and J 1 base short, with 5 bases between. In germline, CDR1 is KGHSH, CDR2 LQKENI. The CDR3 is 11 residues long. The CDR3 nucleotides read TGTGCCAGCACAGCCCAAGAGACCCAGTACTTC. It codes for CASTAQETQYF.

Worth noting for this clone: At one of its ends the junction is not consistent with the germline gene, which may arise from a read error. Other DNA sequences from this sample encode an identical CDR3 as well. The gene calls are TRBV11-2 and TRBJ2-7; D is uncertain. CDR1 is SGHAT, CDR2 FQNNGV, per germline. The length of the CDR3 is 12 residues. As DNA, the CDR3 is TGTGCCAGCAGCTATGGGCCCTACGAGCAGTACTTT. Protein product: CASSYGPYEQYF. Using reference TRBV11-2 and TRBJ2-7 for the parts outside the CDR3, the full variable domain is EAGVAQSPRYKIIEKRQSVAFWCNPISGHATLYWYQQILGQGPKLLIQFQNNGVVDDSQLPKDRFSAERLKGVDSTLKIQPAKLEDSAVYLCASSYGPYEQYFGPGTRLTVT.

This chain's CDR3 is CASWTGTLNTEAFF. Written as DNA, the CDR3 is TGTGCCAGCTGGACAGGCACCCTGAACACTGAAGCTTTCTTT. J is TRBJ1-1 and V is TRBV6-1, with 7 nucleotides matching TRBD1. The trim removed 8 bases at V and 0 bases at J, leaving 6 bases unmatched. The germline CDR1 and CDR2 sequences are MNHNS and SASEGT. The CDR3 is 14 amino acids.

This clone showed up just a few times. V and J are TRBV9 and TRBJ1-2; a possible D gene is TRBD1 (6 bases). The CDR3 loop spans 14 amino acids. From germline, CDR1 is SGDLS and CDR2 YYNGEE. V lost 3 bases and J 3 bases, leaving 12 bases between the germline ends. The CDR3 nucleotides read TGTGCCAGCAGCGCGAGGGGGACGGACTATGGCTACACCTTC. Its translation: CASSARGTDYGYTF.

CDR3 nucleotide sequence: TGTGCCATCCCTAAAGAGGTACAGGAGATCAATCAGCCCCAGCATTTT. As protein: CAIPKEVQEINQPQHF. The chain employs TRBV7-2 and TRBJ1-5, with a tentative D call TRBD1 (5 bases). The CDR3 loop spans 16 amino acids. V was pared by 10 bases and J by 3 bases, with 22 bases between. Germline lookup yields CDR1 SGHTA and CDR2 FQGNSA.

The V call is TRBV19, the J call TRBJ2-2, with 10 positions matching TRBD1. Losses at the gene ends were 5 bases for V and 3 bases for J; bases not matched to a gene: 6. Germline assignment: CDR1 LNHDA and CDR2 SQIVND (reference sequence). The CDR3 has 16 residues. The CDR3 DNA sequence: TGTGCCAGTAGTTCGGGACAGGGGTTATACACCGGGGAGCTGTTTTTT. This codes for CASSSGQGLYTGELFF.

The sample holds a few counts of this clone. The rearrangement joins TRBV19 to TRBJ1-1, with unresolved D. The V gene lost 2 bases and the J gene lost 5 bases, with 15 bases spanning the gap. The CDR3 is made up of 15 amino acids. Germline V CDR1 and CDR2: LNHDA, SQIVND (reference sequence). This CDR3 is CASSIFFEGATEAFF. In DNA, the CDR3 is TGTGCCAGTAGTATATTCTTTGAGGGTGCGACTGAAGCTTTCTTT.

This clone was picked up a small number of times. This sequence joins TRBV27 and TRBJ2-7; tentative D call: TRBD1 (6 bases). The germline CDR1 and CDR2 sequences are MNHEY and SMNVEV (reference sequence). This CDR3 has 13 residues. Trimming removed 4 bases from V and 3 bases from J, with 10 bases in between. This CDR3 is CASSYRVLYEQYF. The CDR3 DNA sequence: TGTGCCAGCAGTTACAGGGTCCTCTACGAGCAGTACTTC.

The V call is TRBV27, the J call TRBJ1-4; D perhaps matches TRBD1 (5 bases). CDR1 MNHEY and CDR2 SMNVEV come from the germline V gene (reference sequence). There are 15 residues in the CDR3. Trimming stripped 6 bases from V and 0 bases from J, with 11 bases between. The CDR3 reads CASRRDSATNEKLFF. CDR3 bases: TGTGCCAGCAGACGAGACAGTGCAACTAATGAAAAACTGTTTTTT.

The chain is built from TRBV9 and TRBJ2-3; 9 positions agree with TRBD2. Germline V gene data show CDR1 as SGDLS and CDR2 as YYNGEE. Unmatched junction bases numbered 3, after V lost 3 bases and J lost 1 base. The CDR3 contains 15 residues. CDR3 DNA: TGTGCCAGCAGCGGCACTAGCGGGCGCACAGATACGCAGTATTTT. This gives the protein CASSGTSGRTDTQYF.

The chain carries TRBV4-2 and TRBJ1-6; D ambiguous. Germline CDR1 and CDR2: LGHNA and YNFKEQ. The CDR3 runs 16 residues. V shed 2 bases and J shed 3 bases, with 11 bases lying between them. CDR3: CASSQPQVGYNSPLHF. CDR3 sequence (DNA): TGTGCCAGCAGCCAACCGCAGGTCGGCTATAATTCACCCCTCCACTTT.

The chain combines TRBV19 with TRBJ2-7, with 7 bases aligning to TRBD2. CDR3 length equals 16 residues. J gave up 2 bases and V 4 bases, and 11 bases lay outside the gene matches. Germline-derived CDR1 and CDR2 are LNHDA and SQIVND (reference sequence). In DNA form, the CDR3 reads TGTGCCAGTAGTACCCCCCTAAGGGCGGGAGCCTACGAGCAGTACTTC. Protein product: CASSTPLRAGAYEQYF.

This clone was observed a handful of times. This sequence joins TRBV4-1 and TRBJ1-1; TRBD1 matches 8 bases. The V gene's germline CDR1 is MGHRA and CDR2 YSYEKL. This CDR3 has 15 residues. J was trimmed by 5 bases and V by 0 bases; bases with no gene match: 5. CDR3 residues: CASSQDGQGVTEAFF. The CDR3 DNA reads TGCGCCAGCAGCCAAGACGGACAGGGTGTTACTGAAGCTTTCTTT.

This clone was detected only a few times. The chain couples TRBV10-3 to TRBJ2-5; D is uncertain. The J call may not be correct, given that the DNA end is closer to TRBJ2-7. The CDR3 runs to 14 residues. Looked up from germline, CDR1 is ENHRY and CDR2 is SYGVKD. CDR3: CAISESQVLYEQYF. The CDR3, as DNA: TGTGCCATCAGTGAGTCCCAGGTCCTCTACGAGCAGTACTTC.

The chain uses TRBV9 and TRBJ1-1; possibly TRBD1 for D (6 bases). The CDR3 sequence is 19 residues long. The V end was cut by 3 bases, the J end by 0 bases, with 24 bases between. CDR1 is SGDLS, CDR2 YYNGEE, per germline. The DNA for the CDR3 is TGTGCCAGCAGCGCGGGCCAACAGGGAATCAGGTTGGTGAACACTGAAGCTTTCTTT. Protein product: CASSAGQQGIRLVNTEAFF.

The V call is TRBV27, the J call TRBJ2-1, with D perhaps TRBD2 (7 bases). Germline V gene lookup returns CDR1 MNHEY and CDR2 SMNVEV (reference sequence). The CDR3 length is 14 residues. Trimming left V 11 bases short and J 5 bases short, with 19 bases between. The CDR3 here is CAVRLGGPNNEQFF. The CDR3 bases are TGTGCCGTTAGGCTCGGGGGGCCAAACAATGAGCAGTTCTTC.

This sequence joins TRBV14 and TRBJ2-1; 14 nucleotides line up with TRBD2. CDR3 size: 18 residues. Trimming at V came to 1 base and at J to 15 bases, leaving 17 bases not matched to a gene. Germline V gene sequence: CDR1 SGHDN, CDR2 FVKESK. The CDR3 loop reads CASSQGLAGGPSRQVRFF. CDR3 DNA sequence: TGTGCCAGCAGCCAAGGACTAGCGGGAGGGCCATCGCGCCAAGTACGGTTCTTC.

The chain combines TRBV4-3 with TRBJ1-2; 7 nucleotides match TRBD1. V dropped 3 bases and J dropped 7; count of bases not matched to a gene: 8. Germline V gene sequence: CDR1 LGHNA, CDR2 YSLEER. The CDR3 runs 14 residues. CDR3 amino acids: CASSQVQGQSGYTF. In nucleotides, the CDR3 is TGCGCCAGCAGCCAGGTACAGGGGCAGAGTGGCTACACCTTC.

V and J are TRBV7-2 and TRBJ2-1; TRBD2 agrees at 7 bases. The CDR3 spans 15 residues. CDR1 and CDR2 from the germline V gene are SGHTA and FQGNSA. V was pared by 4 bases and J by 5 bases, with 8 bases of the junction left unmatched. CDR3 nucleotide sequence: TGTGCCAGCAGCTCCTCTAGCGGACCGAACAATGAGCAGTTCTTC. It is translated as CASSSSSGPNNEQFF.

The CDR3 sequence is CASTLGQGAAQPQHF. The CDR3, as DNA: TGTGCCAGTACCCTGGGACAGGGGGCCGCTCAGCCCCAGCATTTT. This chain links TRBV19 with TRBJ1-5, with 12 bases aligning to TRBD1. Germline assignment: CDR1 LNHDA and CDR2 SQIVND (reference sequence). The V and J ends lost 7 bases and 6 bases, in that order; junction bases with no gene match: 7. The CDR3 sequence is 15 residues long.

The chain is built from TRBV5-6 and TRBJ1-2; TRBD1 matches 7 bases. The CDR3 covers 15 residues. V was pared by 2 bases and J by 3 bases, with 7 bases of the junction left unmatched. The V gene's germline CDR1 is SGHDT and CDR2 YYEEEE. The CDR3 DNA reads TGTGCCAGCAGCTTTTACGGGACAGCGGACTATGGCTACACCTTC. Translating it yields CASSFYGTADYGYTF. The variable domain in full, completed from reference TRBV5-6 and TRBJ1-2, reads DAGVTQSPTHLIKTRGQQVTLRCSPKSGHDTVSWYQQALGQGPQFIFQYYEEEERQRGNFPDRFSGHQFPNYSSELNVNALLLGDSALYLCASSFYGTADYGYTFGSGTRLTVV.

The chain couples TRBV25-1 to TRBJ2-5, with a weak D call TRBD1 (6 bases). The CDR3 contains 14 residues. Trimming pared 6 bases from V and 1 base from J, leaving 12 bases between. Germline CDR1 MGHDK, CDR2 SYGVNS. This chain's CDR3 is CASSETGLQETQYF. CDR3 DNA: TGTGCCAGCAGCGAAACAGGGCTCCAAGAGACCCAGTACTTC.